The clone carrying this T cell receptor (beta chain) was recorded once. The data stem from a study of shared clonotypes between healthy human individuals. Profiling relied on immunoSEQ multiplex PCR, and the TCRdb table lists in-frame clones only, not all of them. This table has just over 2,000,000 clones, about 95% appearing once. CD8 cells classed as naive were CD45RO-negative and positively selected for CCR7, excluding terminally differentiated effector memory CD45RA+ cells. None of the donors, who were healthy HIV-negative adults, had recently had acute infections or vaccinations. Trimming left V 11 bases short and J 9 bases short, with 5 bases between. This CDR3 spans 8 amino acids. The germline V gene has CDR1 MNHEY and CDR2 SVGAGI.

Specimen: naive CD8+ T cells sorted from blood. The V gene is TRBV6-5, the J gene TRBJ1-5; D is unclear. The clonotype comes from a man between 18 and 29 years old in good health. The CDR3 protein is CAPGPQHF. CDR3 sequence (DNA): TGTGCCCCAGGGCCCCAGCATTTT.